The clone carrying this T cell receptor beta chain was seen repeatedly, ten times or more. From germline, CDR1 is SGHNT and CDR2 YENEEA. The germline V and J ends were trimmed by 5 bases and 2 bases, with 13 bases remaining between them. CDR3 length: 14 amino acids. This sample was included in a study of identical twins. TCRdb re-called the 5' RACE reads with MiXCR, one entry per CDR3 protein. The data contain 700,000 or so distinct CDR3 sequences, 21% of them seen just once; the ten biggest clones take up 4.3%. This sample also belongs to another study, concerning T cells expressing NK-cell markers.

This receptor was obtained from a woman younger than 30 in good health. The chain combines TRBV11-3 with TRBJ2-7; D possibly corresponds to TRBD1 (6 bases). Sequenced input: PBMCs. CDR3 region: CASSLERDTYEQYF. The CDR3 nucleotides are TGTGCCAGCAGCCTCGAACGGGACACCTACGAGCAGTACTTC.